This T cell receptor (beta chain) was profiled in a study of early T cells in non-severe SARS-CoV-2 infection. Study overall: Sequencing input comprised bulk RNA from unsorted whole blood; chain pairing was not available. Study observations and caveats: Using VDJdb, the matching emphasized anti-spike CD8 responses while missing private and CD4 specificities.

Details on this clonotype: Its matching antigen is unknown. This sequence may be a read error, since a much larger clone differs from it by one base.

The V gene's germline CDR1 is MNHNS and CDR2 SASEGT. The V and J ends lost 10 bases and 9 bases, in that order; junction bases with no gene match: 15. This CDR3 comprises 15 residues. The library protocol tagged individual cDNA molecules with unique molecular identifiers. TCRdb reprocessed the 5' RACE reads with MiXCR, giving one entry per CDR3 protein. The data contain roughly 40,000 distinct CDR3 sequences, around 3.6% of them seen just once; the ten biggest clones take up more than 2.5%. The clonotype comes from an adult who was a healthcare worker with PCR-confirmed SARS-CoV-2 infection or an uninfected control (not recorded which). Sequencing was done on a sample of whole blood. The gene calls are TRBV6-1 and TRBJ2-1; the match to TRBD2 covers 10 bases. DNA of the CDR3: TGTGCCATGGGCGGTGACAGCGGGGGGGCCACTGAGCAGTTCTTC. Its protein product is CAMGGDSGGATEQFF.